Listed here are 17 T cell receptor beta chains from one sample, sequenced in a study of siplizumab effects on memory and regulatory T cells. Profiled with immunoSEQ multiplex PCR; TCRdb holds only in-frame clones, not every one. The sample carries over 85,000 clones, approximately 90% recorded once. Sample: CD4+ T cells sorted from blood. The source of these receptors is a human donor in good health.

The gene calls are TRBV18 and TRBJ2-3, with D hard to call. Germline CDR1 and CDR2: KGHSH and LQKENI. V lost 5 bases and J 2 bases, leaving 2 bases between the germline ends. This CDR3 has 11 residues. CDR3 DNA: TGTGCCAGCTCATCCACAGATACGCAGTATTTT. It specifies CASSSTDTQYF.

The chain joins TRBV18 to TRBJ2-7, with D uncertain. Per germline, CDR1 KGHSH and CDR2 LQKENI. Trimming took 2 bases from V and 0 from J, leaving 11 bases between them. The CDR3 runs to 15 residues. CDR3 amino acids: CASSPGQMNSYEQYF. CDR3 in DNA: TGTGCCAGCTCACCAGGGCAGATGAACTCCTACGAGCAGTACTTC.

The gene calls are TRBV7-2 and TRBJ1-2; no clear D gene. This CDR3 comprises 12 residues. CDR1 SGHTA and CDR2 FQGNSA come from the germline V gene. The ends were cut back, 5 bases at V and 1 base at J, with 5 bases in the middle. Written as DNA, the CDR3 is TGTGCCAGCAGCCGGAGTAACTATGGCTACACCTTC. This encodes CASSRSNYGYTF.

This chain links TRBV5-1 with TRBJ2-1, with 8 bases aligning to TRBD2. Unmatched junction bases numbered 13, after V lost 2 bases and J lost 3 bases. The CDR3 covers 18 residues. Germline V gives CDR1 SGHRS, CDR2 YFSETQ. CDR3 in amino acids: CASSLTVTSATYYNEQFF. CDR3 DNA sequence: TGCGCCAGCAGCTTAACCGTGACTAGCGCAACTTACTACAATGAGCAGTTCTTC.

This chain joins TRBV28 and TRBJ2-3, with TRBD1 matching over 7 bases. Per the germline V gene, CDR1 is MDHEN and CDR2 is SYDVKM. J lost 2 bases, V lost 6 bases, and 8 bases had no gene match. CDR3 length: 15 amino acids. CDR3 nucleotides: TGTGCCAGCAGGGGGGACAGACAGATCACAGATACGCAGTATTTT. Translation: CASRGDRQITDTQYF.

The chain is built from TRBV7-6 and TRBJ1-3; TRBD1 matches at 7 bases. The germline CDR1 and CDR2 sequences are SGHVS and FNYEAQ. The ends lost 4 bases at V and 11 bases at J; junction bases unmatched: 11. The CDR3 is 14 amino acids. CDR3 in amino acids: CASSSSIQGLAIYF. In DNA, the CDR3 is TGTGCCAGCAGCTCGTCAATACAGGGGCTTGCCATATATTTT. Complete variable domain (other parts from reference TRBV7-6 and TRBJ1-3): GAGVSQSPRYKVTKRGQDVALRCDPISGHVSLYWYRQALGQGPEFLTYFNYEAQQDKSGLPNDRFSAERPEGSISTLTIQRTEQRDSAMYRCASSSSIQGLAIYFGEGSWLTVV.

This clone has only one observation. The chain carries TRBV28 and TRBJ2-7, with a tentative D call TRBD1 (5 bases). Trimming took off 3 bases at V and 1 base at J, with 13 bases between the two ends. This CDR3 comprises 15 residues. CDR1 is MDHEN and CDR2 is SYDVKM in the germline V gene. The CDR3 DNA sequence: TGTGCCAGCAGTTTTAGCAGGGTACTATCCTACGAGCAGTACTTC. This sequence encodes CASSFSRVLSYEQYF.

The J gene is TRBJ2-7, the V gene TRBV28, with 11 bases fitting TRBD2. V shed 6 bases and J 3 bases; nucleotides not matched to a gene: 13. Germline V gene data show CDR1 as MDHEN and CDR2 as SYDVKM. The CDR3 has 17 residues. CDR3 coding DNA: TGTGCCAGCAGAACCCTAGCGGGAGGCCCTCCACTCTACGAGCAGTACTTC. Translation: CASRTLAGGPPLYEQYF.

V gene TRBV6-6 combines with J gene TRBJ1-4; 9 positions match TRBD1. Germline trimming cut 5 bases from V and 7 bases from J; bases unmatched to any gene: 8. The CDR3 loop spans 15 amino acids. CDR1 and CDR2 (germline): MNHNY, SVGAGI (reference sequence). CDR3 amino acids: CASSKKGQGTEKLFF. The CDR3 DNA sequence: TGTGCCAGCAGTAAAAAGGGACAGGGAACTGAAAAACTGTTTTTT.

The chain carries TRBV4-1 and TRBJ2-5; D may match TRBD1 or TRBD2 (5 bases each). V dropped 6 bases and J dropped 4 bases, with 12 bases sitting between them. Germline assignment: CDR1 MGHRA and CDR2 YSYEKL. This CDR3 spans 13 amino acids. The CDR3 loop is CASRDLGRETQYF. The CDR3 DNA is TGCGCCAGCAGGGACTTGGGACGAGAGACCCAGTACTTC.

In this sample, this clone turned up once. The rearrangement uses TRBV28 and TRBJ2-4, with 8 positions matching TRBD1. Germline V gene data show CDR1 as MDHEN and CDR2 as SYDVKM. This CDR3 contains 16 residues. The trim removed 3 bases at V and 8 bases at J, leaving 12 bases unmatched. The CDR3 coding sequence is TGTGCCAGCAGTTTCCACCGCGGCAGGGGGCGAGACATTCAGTACTTC. Protein product: CASSFHRGRGRDIQYF.

The chain is built from TRBV5-1 and TRBJ2-2; a weak D match, TRBD1 (6 bases). Trimming took off 2 bases at V and 4 bases at J, with 12 bases between the two ends. The CDR3 spans 15 residues. Germline V gene sequence: CDR1 SGHRS, CDR2 YFSETQ. The CDR3 is CASSLQGVGTGELFF. DNA of the CDR3: TGCGCCAGCAGCTTACAGGGAGTCGGCACCGGGGAGCTGTTTTTT.

The V call is TRBV28, the J call TRBJ1-3, with TRBD1 identical over 7 bases. This CDR3 has 15 amino acids. The junction had 9 bases not matched to a gene; V was cut back by 8 bases and J by 2 bases. Germline CDR1 MDHEN, CDR2 SYDVKM. CDR3 sequence: CASGKTGAPGNTIYF. CDR3 sequence (DNA): TGTGCCAGCGGAAAAACAGGGGCCCCTGGAAACACCATATATTTT.

This chain uses TRBV5-1 with TRBJ1-2, with D possibly TRBD1 on 6 matching bases. The germline gives CDR1 SGHRS, CDR2 YFSETQ. V shed 7 bases and J shed 8 bases, with 36 bases lying between them. The CDR3 loop spans 19 amino acids. CDR3 in DNA: TGCGCCAGCCTCCCAAGACCCCGGAGTATCCCGGACAGATTTCGGGGCTACACCTTC. Translating gives CASLPRPRSIPDRFRGYTF. Full variable domain (outside the CDR3, taken from reference TRBV5-1 and TRBJ1-2): KAGVTQTPRYLIKTRGQQVTLSCSPISGHRSVSWYQQTPGQGLQFLFEYFSETQRNKGNFPGRFSGRQFSNSRSEMNVSTLELGDSALYLCASLPRPRSIPDRFRGYTFGSGTRLTVV.

The chain combines TRBV9 with TRBJ2-5; the D gene is possibly TRBD1 (6 bases). V lost 0 bases, J lost 3 bases, and 15 bases lay in between. Germline values: CDR1 SGDLS, CDR2 YYNGEE. The CDR3 runs 16 residues. CDR3 in amino acids: CASSVGEGNREETQYF. The CDR3, as DNA: TGTGCCAGCAGCGTAGGAGAGGGAAACAGGGAAGAGACCCAGTACTTC.

V gene TRBV2 combines with J gene TRBJ1-2; D is undetermined. Germline V lookup: CDR1 SNHLY, CDR2 FYNNEI. The CDR3 length is 14 residues. V lost 7 bases, J lost 2 bases, and 14 bases lay in between. CDR3 DNA: TGTGCCAGCACTTTCAGCCAGCTAAACTATGGCTACACCTTC. Translating it yields CASTFSQLNYGYTF.

This clone appeared once. V usage is TRBV5-1 and J usage is TRBJ2-7; D might be TRBD1 (5 bases). Germline CDR1 is SGHRS and CDR2 is YFSETQ. CDR3 size: 16 residues. With 0 bases removed from V and 1 base from J, the gap between germline ends came to 14 bases. This chain's CDR3 is CASSLVSGYGSYEQYF. The CDR3 DNA is TGCGCCAGCAGCTTGGTCTCAGGGTATGGGTCCTACGAGCAGTACTTC.